This entry features one TCR beta chain sequence. The clone's antigen remains unknown. Per-nucleotide qualities are absent, and no much larger clonotype sits a single base away. This sample stems from a study of CD8 T cells in Susac syndrome (dated by TCRdb to the late 2010s). With regard to the full study: The study used repertoire sequencing to test whether antigen drove CD8+ T cell activation and differentiation in Susac syndrome. Clonality of the CD8+ T cell repertoire was compared between about a dozen healthy donors, approximately 14 Susac syndrome patients and roughly 16 multiple sclerosis patients.

High-throughput TCR beta sequencing profiled peripheral blood CD8+ and CD4+ T cells from healthy donors, Susac syndrome patients and multiple sclerosis patients. Treatment-naive patients with stable or active relapsing-remitting disease fulfilling revised McDonald criteria were used as multiple sclerosis controls. CD8+ TEMRA cells were enriched by FACS, while bulk CD8+ and CD4+ T cells were purified by magnetic negative isolation. Blood was drawn into EDTA tubes, processed within 24 hours, and PBMCs were isolated by density gradient centrifugation. PBMCs intended for TCR sequencing were frozen in liquid nitrogen and were later thawed in a 37 degrees C water bath. The sorted or isolated CD4+, CD8+ and CD8+ TEMRA cells reached a purity of at least 90%. RNA was extracted with the RNeasy kit and roughly 0.45 to 1 ug was reverse transcribed using random hexamers. TCR beta CDR3 regions were amplified with the immunoSEQ multiplex PCR assay covering 54 Vbeta and 13 Jbeta segments. To correct PCR amplification bias, a synthetic template baseline was used for both primer optimization and computational correction. Regarding the original processing steps: Reads were annotated to V, D and J genes per IMGT and analyzed with immunoSEQ Analyzer, keeping only productive sequences. To calculate clonality, Shannon entropy was normalized by log2 of the number of productive unique sequences and then subtracted from one. Public and private clones were assessed among the 100 most prevalent clones of each patient and control. Susac-specific clones were defined as absent from healthy and MS cohorts, 800 to 1,200 published viral clones and other ImmuneACCESS disease sequences. TCRdb reworked the public reads: Q25 trimming with fastp, MiXCR clone assembly, productive beta chains retained. CDR3 protein duplicates are merged, each entry listing the most common genes and DNA. The V and J calls here are based on TCRdb, not the publication. Present in this sample are roughly 300,000 distinct CDR3 sequences, roughly 84% of which were seen just once. Clones ranked in the top ten supply 0.095% to 0.14% of the sample.

From the germline V gene, CDR1 is MDHEN and CDR2 is SYDVKM. Relative to germline, V is missing 6 bases and J is missing 0 bases, with 4 bases of the junction outside any gene match. From the cysteine up to the phenylalanine, the CDR3 has a length of 15 residues. Only the CDR3 DNA stays, 45 bases, in frame from base 1. The paper as a whole reports these results and caveats: The TCR sequencing and HLA analysis was acknowledged to have included a relatively small number of individuals.

The sample comprised CD8+ T cells from PBMCs. The receptor comes from a human donor with multiple sclerosis. The receptor chain draws on TRBV28 and TRBJ2-1, with 8 junctional bases fitting TRBD2. The bases are TGTGCCAGCAGACAGCGGGGGAGCTCCTACAATGAGCAGTTCTTC. It encodes CASRQRGSSYNEQFF.